Presented here are 2 T cell receptor beta chains from one specimen sequenced in a study of T-cell memory formation after mild COVID-19. TCRdb independently ran MiXCR on the 5' RACE reads; one entry per CDR3 protein. The data hold about 110,000 distinct CDR3 sequences, with around 17% observed a single time. The sample was PBMCs or a T cell subset sorted from them (not recorded which). These TCRs come from a man between 18 and 29 years old who had mild COVID-19 (a few samples of this study predate the infection). Cell type and time point are not known.

This clonotype turned up a few times. The CDR3 coding sequence is TGTGCCAGCAGCTTACAGGGGCTCCCCTACTACGAGCAGTACTTC. This sequence encodes CASSLQGLPYYEQYF. The rearrangement uses TRBV7-2 and TRBJ2-7, with D perhaps TRBD1 (6 bases). Germline CDR1 is SGHTA and CDR2 is FQGNSA. This CDR3 is 15 amino acids long. V gave up 2 bases and J gave up 3 bases, with 14 bases separating them.

This clonotype was picked up a small number of times. V usage is TRBV13 and J usage is TRBJ2-7, with D perhaps TRBD2 (6 bases). CDR3 length equals 14 residues. Germline CDR1 and CDR2: PRHDT and FYEKMQ (reference sequence). The V end was cut by 4 bases, the J end by 0 bases, with 10 bases between. The CDR3 coding sequence is TGTGCCAGCAGCTCGGCGCGGGGCTCCTACGAGCAGTACGTC. Protein product: CASSSARGSYEQYV.